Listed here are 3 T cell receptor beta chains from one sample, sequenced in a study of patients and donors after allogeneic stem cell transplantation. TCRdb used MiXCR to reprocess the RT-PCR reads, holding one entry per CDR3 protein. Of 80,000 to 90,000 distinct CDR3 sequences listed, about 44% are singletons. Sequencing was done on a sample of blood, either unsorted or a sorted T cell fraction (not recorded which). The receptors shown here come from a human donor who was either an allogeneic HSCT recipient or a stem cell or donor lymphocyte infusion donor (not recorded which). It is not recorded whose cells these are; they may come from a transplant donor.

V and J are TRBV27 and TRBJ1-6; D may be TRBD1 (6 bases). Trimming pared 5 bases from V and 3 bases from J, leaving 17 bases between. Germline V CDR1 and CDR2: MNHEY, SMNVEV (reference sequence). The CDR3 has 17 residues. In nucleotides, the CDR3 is TGTGCCAGCAGTCAACGCGCTCAGGGGTTCTATAATTCACCCCTCCACTTT. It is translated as CASSQRAQGFYNSPLHF.

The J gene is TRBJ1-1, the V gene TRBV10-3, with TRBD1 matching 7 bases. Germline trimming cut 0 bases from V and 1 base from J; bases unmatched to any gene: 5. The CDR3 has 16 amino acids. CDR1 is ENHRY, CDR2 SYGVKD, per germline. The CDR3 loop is CAISESGRGRNTEAFF. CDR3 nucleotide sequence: TGTGCCATCAGTGAGTCAGGCAGGGGGAGGAACACTGAAGCTTTCTTT.

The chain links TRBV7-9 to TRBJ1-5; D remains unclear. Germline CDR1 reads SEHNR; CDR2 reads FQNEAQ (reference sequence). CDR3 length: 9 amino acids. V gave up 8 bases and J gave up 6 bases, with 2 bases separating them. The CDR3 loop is CASAQPQHF. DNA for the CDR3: TGTGCCAGCGCTCAGCCCCAGCATTTT.